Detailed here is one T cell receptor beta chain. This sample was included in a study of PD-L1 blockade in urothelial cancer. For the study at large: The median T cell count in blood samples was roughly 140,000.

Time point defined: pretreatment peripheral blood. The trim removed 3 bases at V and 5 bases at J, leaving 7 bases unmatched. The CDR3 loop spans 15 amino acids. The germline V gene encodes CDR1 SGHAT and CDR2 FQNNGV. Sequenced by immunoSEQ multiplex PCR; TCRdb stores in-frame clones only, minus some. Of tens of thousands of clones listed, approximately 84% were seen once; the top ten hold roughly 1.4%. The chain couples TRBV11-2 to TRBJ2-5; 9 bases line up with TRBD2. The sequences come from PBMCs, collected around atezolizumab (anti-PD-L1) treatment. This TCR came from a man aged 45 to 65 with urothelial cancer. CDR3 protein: CASSFIAGEKETQYF. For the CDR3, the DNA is TGTGCCAGCAGCTTCATAGCGGGAGAAAAGGAGACCCAGTACTTC.